The 18 T cell receptor beta chains reported below all come from one sample, sequenced in a study of blood T cell repertoires in COVID-19. The method was immunoSEQ multiplex PCR; TCRdb's version includes in-frame clones alone and lacks a portion of them. In the table there are approximately 250,000 clones, approximately 80% of which are singletons. The specimen was peripheral blood. The receptors were gathered from a human donor in a cohort sampled during active COVID-19.

This chain links TRBV6-2 or TRBV6-3 with TRBJ2-1; 14 bases map to TRBD2. Germline V gene lookup returns CDR1 MNHEY and CDR2 SVGEGT. Losses at the gene ends were 0 bases for V and 2 bases for J; bases not matched to a gene: 6. The CDR3 runs 19 residues. CDR3 sequence (DNA): TGTGCCAGCAGTTACTCCAGGACTAGCGGGGGGCCAACCTACAATGAGCAGTTCTTC. Amino acid sequence: CASSYSRTSGGPTYNEQFF.

The chain links TRBV6-5 to TRBJ1-1; D unresolved. Germline CDR1 reads MNHEY; CDR2 reads SVGAGI. Trimming cost V 7 bases and J 3 bases, with 12 bases left between them. The CDR3 is made up of 13 amino acids. The CDR3 nucleotides read TGTGCCAGCACCCCCAACACGTACACTGAAGCTTTCTTT. Its translation: CASTPNTYTEAFF.

V and J are TRBV25-1 and TRBJ2-1, with 10 bases aligning to TRBD2. The V gene end was trimmed by 3 bases and the J gene end by 4 bases; junction bases not matched to a gene: 6. The CDR3 sequence is 16 residues long. CDR1 MGHDK and CDR2 SYGVNS come from the germline V gene. The chain's CDR3 is CASSDSSGSPYNEQFF. The DNA for the CDR3 is TGTGCCAGCAGTGATTCTAGCGGGAGTCCATACAATGAGCAGTTCTTC. Looking up the rest from reference TRBV25-1 and TRBJ2-1 gives the full variable domain: EADIYQTPRYLVIGTGKKITLECSQTMGHDKMYWYQQDPGMELHLIHYSYGVNSTEKGDLSSESTVSRIRTEHFPLTLESARPSHTSQYLCASSDSSGSPYNEQFFGPGTRLTVL.

V is TRBV3-1 (or the pseudogene TRBV3-2) and J is TRBJ2-4; 9 bases match TRBD1. Per germline, CDR1 LGHDT and CDR2 YNNKEL (reference sequence). Losses at the gene ends were 8 bases for V and 3 bases for J; bases not matched to a gene: 5. The CDR3 spans 14 residues. The CDR3 DNA reads TGTGCCAGCGCAGGGGGACAGGGCAAAAACATTCAGTACTTC. Residues: CASAGGQGKNIQYF.

This clone was detected only once. CDR3 loop: CASSLADTDTQYF. In DNA form, the CDR3 reads TGTGCCAGTAGTCTGGCGGACACAGATACGCAGTATTTT. This sequence joins TRBV19 and TRBJ2-3; D ambiguous. The V end lost 5 bases, the J end lost 2 bases, and 8 bases lay between the germline ends. CDR3 length equals 13 residues. Germline CDR1 and CDR2: LNHDA and SQIVND (reference sequence).

The CDR3 reads CASSRGVGYGYTF. CDR3 nucleotide sequence: TGTGCCAGCAGCCGCGGGGTAGGGTATGGCTACACCTTC. This chain uses TRBV7-9 with TRBJ1-2; D not certain. Between the trimmed V and J ends, which lost 5 bases and 5 bases, there was a span of 12 bases. Germline-derived CDR1 and CDR2 are SEHNR and FQNEAQ (reference sequence). This CDR3 contains 13 residues.

The J gene is TRBJ2-7, the V gene TRBV9, with TRBD1 identical over 7 bases. Germline V lookup: CDR1 SGDLS, CDR2 YYNGEE. Unmatched junction bases numbered 8, after V lost 3 bases and J lost 2 bases. The CDR3 runs 15 residues. In DNA form, the CDR3 reads TGTGCCAGCAGCGCGGGGACAGCCCAAACCTACGAGCAGTACTTC. Protein product: CASSAGTAQTYEQYF.

To note about this clone: Other DNA sequences in the same sample also yield this CDR3. The chain couples TRBV6-2 or TRBV6-3 to TRBJ1-5; D not resolved. Trimming pared 2 bases from V and 4 bases from J, leaving 9 bases between. The germline V gene encodes CDR1 MNHEY and CDR2 SVGEGT. The CDR3 runs 14 residues. The CDR3 reads CASSYPGGNQPQHF. CDR3 nucleotide sequence: TGTGCCAGCAGTTACCCGGGAGGTAATCAGCCCCAGCATTTT.

The chain recombines TRBV5-1 with TRBJ2-4; D might be TRBD2 (5 bases). There are 16 residues in the CDR3. Germline lookup yields CDR1 SGHRS and CDR2 YFSETQ. V shed 2 bases and J shed 1 base, with 13 bases lying between them. CDR3 DNA: TGCGCCAGCAGCTTATCTAGCTCCTTGGCCAAAAACATTCAGTACTTC. Residues: CASSLSSSLAKNIQYF.

The CDR3 region has the DNA TGTGCCAGCAGCCCCCAAAGCTTGAACACTGAAGCTTTCTTT. Protein: CASSPQSLNTEAFF. The chain joins TRBV7-2 to TRBJ1-1; D not certain. Germline values: CDR1 SGHTA, CDR2 FQGNSA. Trimming cost V 5 bases and J 0 bases, with 10 bases left between them. The CDR3 consists of 14 residues.

V and J are TRBV29-1 and TRBJ2-3; 9 bases align to TRBD2. V shed 3 bases and J 4 bases; nucleotides not matched to a gene: 5. CDR1 and CDR2 from the germline V gene are SQVTM and ANQGSEA. There are 14 residues in the CDR3. The CDR3 DNA is TGCAGCGTTGATCCGGGACTAGCATCAGATACGCAGTATTTT. It translates to CSVDPGLASDTQYF.

This chain uses TRBV28 with TRBJ2-3; 8 nucleotides line up with TRBD2. Germline V lookup: CDR1 MDHEN, CDR2 SYDVKM. The CDR3 extends over 15 amino acids. Unmatched junction bases numbered 3, after V lost 3 bases and J lost 1 base. The DNA for the CDR3 is TGTGCCAGCAGTTTTCGTAGCGGGGGCACAGATACGCAGTATTTT. It specifies CASSFRSGGTDTQYF. Full variable domain (remainder filled in from reference TRBV28 and TRBJ2-3): DVKVTQSSRYLVKRTGEKVFLECVQDMDHENMFWYRQDPGLGLRLIYFSYDVKMKEKGDIPEGYSVSREKKERFSLILESASTNQTSMYLCASSFRSGGTDTQYFGPGTRLTVL.

This chain links TRBV28 with TRBJ2-1; 12 nucleotides agree with TRBD2. J was trimmed by 3 bases and V by 3 bases; bases with no gene match: 6. Germline V gene data show CDR1 as MDHEN and CDR2 as SYDVKM. CDR3 length equals 17 residues. The CDR3 region has the DNA TGTGCCAGCAGTTTTGAGACTAGCGGGGGAAACTACAATGAGCAGTTCTTC. The encoded protein is CASSFETSGGNYNEQFF.

J is TRBJ1-5 and V is TRBV24-1; 8 nucleotides match TRBD1. Looked up from germline, CDR1 is KGHDR and CDR2 is SFDVKD. Unmatched junction bases numbered 3, after V lost 3 bases and J lost 3 bases. The CDR3 runs to 15 residues. The CDR3 DNA reads TGTGCCACCAGTGATGCGACAGGGGACAATCAGCCCCAGCATTTT. Translation: CATSDATGDNQPQHF.

Notes on this clone: The same CDR3 also results from other DNA sequences found in this sample. This sequence joins TRBV27 and TRBJ2-7, with 7 nucleotides matching TRBD2. Unmatched junction bases numbered 4, after V lost 0 bases and J lost 2 bases. The CDR3 covers 15 residues. Germline lookup yields CDR1 MNHEY and CDR2 SMNVEV (reference sequence). CDR3: CASSLSSSGTYEQYF. The CDR3 DNA is TGTGCCAGCAGTTTATCGTCTAGCGGAACCTACGAGCAGTACTTC.

The chain recombines TRBV3-1 (or the pseudogene TRBV3-2) with TRBJ2-1; possible D gene TRBD2, 8 bases. In germline, CDR1 is LGHDT, CDR2 YNNKEL (reference sequence). The CDR3 covers 18 residues. The V gene lost 5 bases and the J gene lost 9 bases, with 29 bases spanning the gap. Here the CDR3 DNA reads TGTGCCAGCAGCTCAACCAGGGGGGATAGCGGGGTGCAGGGTGAGCAGTTCTTC. Translated, it gives CASSSTRGDSGVQGEQFF.

The V call is TRBV27, the J call TRBJ2-3; 11 bases are a match to TRBD1. Germline values: CDR1 MNHEY, CDR2 SMNVEV (reference sequence). Trimming cost V 6 bases and J 4 bases; bases outside gene matches: 12. The CDR3 is made up of 17 amino acids. The CDR3 loop reads CASSLPRTGGSADTQYF. CDR3 DNA sequence: TGTGCCAGCAGCCTGCCGCGGACAGGGGGCAGCGCAGATACGCAGTATTTT.

This clone occurred a few times. The rearrangement joins TRBV27 to TRBJ2-7; 8 bases align to TRBD1. This CDR3 region has 14 residues. Trimming took 5 bases from V and 2 from J; bases not matched to a gene: 5. CDR1 and CDR2 from the germline V gene are MNHEY and SMNVEV (reference sequence). The CDR3 DNA sequence: TGTGCCAGCAGTGGAGGACAGGGCCCCTACGAGCAGTACTTC. Protein product: CASSGGQGPYEQYF.